This record concerns one T cell receptor beta chain sequence. Its specificity is unknown. Germline is not matched at one junction end, which may reflect a read error. The source of the sample is a study of cytomegalovirus exposure and HLA in healthy donors. Study as a whole: The early release's HLA-typed donors yielded roughly 85 million unique TCRs.

Overall study findings and caveats: A list of 150 or so TCR beta chains associated with cytomegalovirus was given.

PCR was performed using 60 Vbeta and 13 Jbeta primers. The data were produced by immunoSEQ multiplex PCR, yet TCRdb's version contains in-frame clones alone and is incomplete. The sample yields around 140,000 clones, 77% seen once. The CDR3 runs to 15 residues. CDR1 and CDR2 from the germline V gene are MNHNS and SASEGT. V and J are TRBV6-1 and TRBJ2-6; TRBD1 might be the D (5 bases). This clonotype originated in a male donor in good health and CMV-seropositive. Sequencing was carried out using PBMCs. In nucleotides, the CDR3 is TGTGCCAGCAGTGAAGGGGGCTCTGGGGCCAACGTCCTGGCTTTC. It codes for CASSEGGSGANVLAF.